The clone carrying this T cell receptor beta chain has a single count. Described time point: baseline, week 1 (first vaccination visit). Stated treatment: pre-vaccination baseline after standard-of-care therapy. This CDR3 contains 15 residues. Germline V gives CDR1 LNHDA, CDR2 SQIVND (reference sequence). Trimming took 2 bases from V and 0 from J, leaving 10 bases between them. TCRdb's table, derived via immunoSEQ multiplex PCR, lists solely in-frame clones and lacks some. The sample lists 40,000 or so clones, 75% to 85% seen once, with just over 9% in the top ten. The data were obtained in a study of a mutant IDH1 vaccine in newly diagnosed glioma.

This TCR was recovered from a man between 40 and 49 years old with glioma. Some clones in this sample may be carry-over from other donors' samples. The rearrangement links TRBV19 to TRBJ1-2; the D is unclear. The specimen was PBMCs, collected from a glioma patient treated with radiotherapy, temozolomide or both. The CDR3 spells CASSIWRVSNYGYTF. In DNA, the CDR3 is TGTGCCAGTAGTATATGGCGGGTTTCTAACTATGGCTACACCTTC. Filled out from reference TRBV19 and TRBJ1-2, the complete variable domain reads DGGITQSPKYLFRKEGQNVTLSCEQNLNHDAMYWYRQDPGQGLRLIYYSQIVNDFQKGDIAEGYSVSREKKESFPLTVTSAQKNPTAFYLCASSIWRVSNYGYTFGSGTRLTVV.